This TCR beta chain was profiled in a study of OX40 agonist ivuxolimab in advanced cancers. Assay: immunoSEQ multiplex PCR; the TCRdb copy retains only in-frame clones and omits some. The data show about 120,000 clones, approximately 90% seen once. Germline trimming cut 1 base from V and 11 bases from J; bases unmatched to any gene: 7. The CDR3 covers 13 residues. CDR1 is MGHRA and CDR2 is YSYEKL in the germline V gene. Sequences were derived from CD4+ or CD8+ T cells sorted from blood, sampled in a trial of the OX40 agonist ivuxolimab. V gene TRBV4-1 combines with J gene TRBJ1-1, with 7 bases matching TRBD1. This TCR was sampled from an adult with an advanced solid tumor such as melanoma, head and neck, liver or kidney cancer. The CDR3 protein is CASSQAVGTAAFF. CDR3 bases: TGCGCCAGCAGCCAAGCGGTCGGGACAGCGGCTTTCTTT.